This T cell receptor beta chain was recorded in a study of a mutant IDH1 vaccine in newly diagnosed glioma. The J segment lost 7 bases and the V segment lost 4 bases, leaving 7 bases of the junction unmatched. Germline V gene sequence: CDR1 WSHSY, CDR2 SAAADI. The CDR3 covers 14 residues. This clone appeared a few times. Its specificity is unknown. Documented time point: week 47, end of study. A 20-mer mutant IDH1 peptide at 300 ug was injected subcutaneously with topical imiquimod. Sequencing was performed with immunoSEQ multiplex PCR; in TCRdb, only in-frame clones are kept and a portion is missing. The table records some 57,000 clones, 60% to 85% of them present only once.

The sample here was PBMCs, taken from a glioma patient whose treatment included an IDH1 peptide vaccine. This sequence originates from a woman between 40 and 55 years old with glioma. Some clones in this sample may be carry-over from other donors' samples. This rearrangement joins TRBV10-2 to TRBJ1-5; 7 positions match TRBD1. In nucleotides, the CDR3 is TGCGCCAGCAGTGTGTATTCAGGGGGGCAGCCCCAGCATTTT. This codes for CASSVYSGGQPQHF.